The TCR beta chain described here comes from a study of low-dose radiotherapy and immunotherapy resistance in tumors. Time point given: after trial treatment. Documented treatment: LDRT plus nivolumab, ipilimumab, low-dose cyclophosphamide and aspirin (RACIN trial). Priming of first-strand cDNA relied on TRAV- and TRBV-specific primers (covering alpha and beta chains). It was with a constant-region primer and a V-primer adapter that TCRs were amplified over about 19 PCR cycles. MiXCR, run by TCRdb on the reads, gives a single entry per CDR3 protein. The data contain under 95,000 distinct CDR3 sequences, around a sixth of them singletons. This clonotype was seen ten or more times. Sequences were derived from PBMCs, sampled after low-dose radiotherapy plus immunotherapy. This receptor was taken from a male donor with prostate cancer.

The CDR3: CASSSKDSYTEAFF. DNA of the CDR3: TGTGCCAGCAGCTCTAAGGACAGTTACACTGAAGCTTTCTTT. The V call is TRBV5-8, the J call TRBJ1-1; D possibly corresponds to TRBD1 (6 bases). This CDR3 region has 14 residues. Looked up from germline, CDR1 is SGHTS and CDR2 is YDEGEE. Trimming shortened V by 3 bases and J by 3 bases, and 12 bases separated the two germline ends.